This TCR beta chain was sequenced during a study of preoperative IRX-2 immunotherapy in early breast cancer (dated by TCRdb to the late 2010s). The sample's treatment or condition label, decoded: preoperative locoregional IRX-2 cytokine immunotherapy. The samples were obtained from a phase Ib study that tested preoperative, locoregional IRX-2 cytokine immunotherapy designed to prime immune responses. Donors were patients with early-stage breast cancer who received IRX-2 before surgery. The library was obtained by the immunoSEQ multiplex PCR assay. Drawn from immuneACCESS, this table holds only the in-frame rearrangements with V and J called that TCRdb kept. Clones are partly lost; checked studies trace under half to an unresolved V gene and leave the rest unexplained. The sample has about 19,000 clones on record, 85% of them singletons. Approximately 1.1% of the sample is held by the ten biggest clonotypes.

Including the terminal cysteine and phenylalanine, the CDR3 comprises 15 residues. Solely the CDR3 DNA is kept, with 45 bases framed from the first base. CDR1 and CDR2 (MNHGY, SAAAGT) derive from the germline V gene. Trimmed from V: 3 bases; trimmed from J: 7 bases; junction bases lacking a gene match: 9. This clone was detected a few times. Its antigen is still unknown. The sample holds no much larger clone one base away, and base qualities are not on file. Recombination joined TRBV6-8 with TRBJ2-1, with 7 bases in between that match TRBD2. The specimen comprised lymph node tissue, sampled after IRX-2 immunotherapy. This receptor was taken from a human donor with breast cancer. The base sequence is TGTGCCAGCAGTTATTCTAGCGGAGTGGGGAATGAGCAGTTCTTC. It specifies CASSYSSGVGNEQFF.